The sequence of this T cell receptor beta chain was determined in a study of T-cell memory formation after mild COVID-19. MiXCR, run by TCRdb on the 5' RACE reads, gives a single entry per CDR3 protein. This table holds hundreds of thousands of distinct CDR3 sequences, approximately 7.6% found once. The sequencing input was PBMCs or a T cell subset sorted from them (not recorded which). This clonotype was obtained from a man aged 18 to 29 who had mild COVID-19 (a few samples of this study predate the infection). Cell type and time point are not known.

CDR3 in DNA: TGTGCCAGCAGCATGGACAGGGGGGCTTCACCCCTCCACTTT. Translating gives CASSMDRGASPLHF. This rearrangement joins TRBV27 to TRBJ1-6, with 10 bases identical to TRBD1. Germline V gene lookup returns CDR1 MNHEY and CDR2 SMNVEV (reference sequence). This CDR3 has 14 amino acids. J lost 9 bases, V lost 6 bases, and 5 bases had no gene match.